A selection of T cell receptor beta chains follows, all from one sample in a study of T cells after yellow fever vaccination. TCRdb independently ran MiXCR on the 5' RACE reads; one entry per CDR3 protein. The repertoire has 150,000 to 200,000 distinct CDR3 sequences, around 7.3% of them found once; the top ten carry roughly 2.5%. The specimen comprised CD4+ T cells sorted from PBMCs, sampled 5 to 6 days after the first yellow fever vaccination. These receptors all stem from a man aged 18 to 29 who received the YFV17D yellow fever vaccine. Each CDR3 is given with its conserved first and last residue. The D gene is left open where the match is weak. The size entry is marked missing in some rows and otherwise reads once, few, many or a size class.

TRBJ2-5 TRBD2 many TRBV27 CASRRLAGGPETQYF TGTGCCAGCAGGCGACTAGCGGGGGGGCCAGAGACCCAGTACTTC
TRBJ1-2 - few TRBV6-2/TRBV6-3 CASSYYPYGYTF TGTGCCAGCAGTTACTACCCTTATGGCTACACCTTC
TRBJ2-1 - - TRBV7-3 CASSRGASGYNEQFF TGTGCCAGCAGCCGAGGGGCCTCCGGGTACAATGAGCAGTTCTTC
TRBJ2-2 - few TRBV27 CASSLSRVAPGELFF TGTGCCAGCAGTTTAAGCAGGGTGGCCCCCGGGGAGCTGTTTTTT
TRBJ1-1 - - TRBV29-1 CSVVAEGAGEEAFF TGCAGCGTTGTCGCCGAGGGCGCAGGAGAAGAAGCTTTCTTT
TRBJ2-3 TRBD2 few TRBV7-2 CASSIRRLAGEQYF TGTGCCAGCAGCATCCGGAGACTAGCGGGCGAGCAGTATTTT
TRBJ2-5 - - TRBV9 CASSGPTTQYF TGTGCCAGCAGCGGCCCGACGACCCAGTACTTC
TRBJ2-1 TRBD2 many TRBV5-1 CASSFEAGTEQFF TGCGCCAGCAGCTTCGAAGCGGGGACTGAGCAGTTCTTC
TRBJ2-5 TRBD1 - TRBV5-4 CASSPGGRGAEETQYF TGTGCCAGCAGCCCAGGGGGCAGGGGGGCGGAGGAGACCCAGTACTTC
TRBJ2-6 - many TRBV6-2/TRBV6-3 CASLGRNSGANVLTF TGTGCCAGCTTGGGCAGGAATTCTGGGGCCAACGTCCTGACTTTC
TRBJ1-3 - - TRBV29-1 CSVWDKAATGNTIYF TGCAGCGTATGGGACAAGGCTGCGACTGGAAACACCATATATTTT
TRBJ2-2 - many TRBV7-2 CASSLGQTGELFF TGTGCCAGCAGCTTAGGGCAGACCGGGGAGCTGTTTTTT
TRBJ1-4 TRBD1 - TRBV7-9 CASSRQGASKLFF TGTGCCAGCAGCAGACAGGGAGCCTCAAAACTGTTTTTT
TRBJ2-7 - few TRBV30 CAWTRGESYEQYF TGTGCCTGGACAAGGGGGGAATCCTACGAGCAGTACTTC
TRBJ2-5 - many TRBV5-1 CASSLGGYSQETQYF TGCGCCAGCAGCTTGGGCGGCTATTCCCAAGAGACCCAGTACTTC
TRBJ2-1 TRBD1 many TRBV29-1 CSATGVSYNEQFF TGCAGCGCCACAGGGGTTTCCTACAATGAGCAGTTCTTC
TRBJ2-1 - many TRBV5-1 CASSPPTAYNEQFF TGCGCCAGCAGCCCGCCGACAGCCTACAATGAGCAGTTCTTC
TRBJ1-1 - - TRBV12-3/TRBV12-4 CASSLRWAVHIEAFF TGTGCCAGCAGTTTGAGGTGGGCCGTGCATATTGAAGCTTTCTTT